This passage covers 26 T cell receptor beta chains from one sample sequenced in a study of T cell repertoires in cytomegalovirus infection. In TCRdb, the reads were re-called with MiXCR into one record per CDR3 protein. The sample holds over 25,000 distinct CDR3 sequences; 19% are singletons and the top ten take 80% to 90%. Their cognate antigens are unknown. The sample was CD8+ T cells from cultured PBMCs, taken from culture after CMV antigen stimulation. The receptors stem from a human donor in good health (CMV status not recorded). Some clones in this sample may be carry-over from other donors' samples.

The V call is TRBV5-5, the J call TRBJ2-2; 9 positions match TRBD1. Germline assignment: CDR1 SGHKS and CDR2 YYEKEE (reference sequence). CDR3 length: 17 residues. V gave up 2 bases and J gave up 3 bases; unmatched junction bases: 8. The CDR3 spells CASSLLPGQGDTGELFF. CDR3 nucleotide sequence: TGTGCCAGCAGCTTATTACCGGGACAGGGAGACACCGGGGAGCTGTTTTTT. The full variable domain, its missing parts supplied by reference TRBV5-5 and TRBJ2-2, is DAGVTQSPTHLIKTRGQQVTLRCSPISGHKSVSWYQQVLGQGPQFIFQYYEKEERGRGNFPDRFSARQFPNYSSELNVNALLLGDSALYLCASSLLPGQGDTGELFFGEGSRLTVL.

CDR3 loop: CASSPGTGELFF. For the CDR3, the DNA is TGTGCCAGCAGCCCGGGTACCGGGGAGCTGTTTTTT. The rearrangement uses TRBV7-9 and TRBJ2-2; D remains ambiguous. Trimming removed 5 bases from V and 5 bases from J, with 6 bases in between. Germline CDR1 and CDR2: SEHNR and FQNEAQ (reference sequence). This CDR3 is built from 12 residues.

The V gene is TRBV12-3 or TRBV12-4, the J gene TRBJ2-7; the match to TRBD2 covers 10 bases. V dropped 3 bases and J dropped 5; count of bases not matched to a gene: 4. This CDR3 has 14 residues. CDR3 sequence: CASSFSGRINEQYF. Here the CDR3 DNA reads TGTGCCAGCAGTTTTAGCGGGAGGATAAACGAGCAGTACTTC.

This clonotype has more than one count but fewer than ten. V gene TRBV6-1 combines with J gene TRBJ2-1; 8 bases are a match to TRBD2. The J segment lost 7 bases and the V segment lost 5 bases, leaving 13 bases of the junction unmatched. Per germline, CDR1 MNHNS and CDR2 SASEGT. The CDR3 is 16 residues long. The CDR3 coding sequence is TGTGCCAGCAGTCCTCTGGTGCCTAGCGGGTGGAATGAGCAGTTCTTC. Its protein is CASSPLVPSGWNEQFF.

This rearrangement joins TRBV5-1 to TRBJ2-7; D perhaps matches TRBD2 (6 bases). The CDR3 is 16 amino acids. V lost 4 bases, J lost 4 bases, and 21 bases lay in between. Per germline, CDR1 SGHRS and CDR2 YFSETQ. CDR3 DNA sequence: TGCGCCAGCAGCCTAGGATTGGGTGAGAGCGGGTACGAGCAGTACTTC. Amino acid sequence: CASSLGLGESGYEQYF. Based on the CDR3 plus reference TRBV5-1 and TRBJ2-7, the full variable domain is KAGVTQTPRYLIKTRGQQVTLSCSPISGHRSVSWYQQTPGQGLQFLFEYFSETQRNKGNFPGRFSGRQFSNSRSEMNVSTLELGDSALYLCASSLGLGESGYEQYFGPGTRLTVT.

This clonotype was seen a handful of times. The chain uses TRBV7-2 and TRBJ2-1, with 8 bases matching TRBD2. The CDR3 is made up of 13 amino acids. V was pared by 10 bases and J by 9 bases, with 11 bases of the junction left unmatched. Germline V gene lookup returns CDR1 SGHTA and CDR2 FQGNSA. Here the CDR3 reads CAKLGLELREQFF. Written as DNA, the CDR3 is TGTGCCAAACTGGGACTAGAGTTACGTGAGCAGTTCTTC.

The chain couples TRBV6-1 to TRBJ2-1, with 11 nucleotides matching TRBD2. J was trimmed by 3 bases and V by 11 bases; bases with no gene match: 6. Germline-derived CDR1 and CDR2 are MNHNS and SASEGT. The CDR3 contains 14 residues. In DNA form, the CDR3 reads TGTGCCGGGGGTAGCGGGAGGGACTACAATGAGCAGTTCTTC. This translates into CAGGSGRDYNEQFF.

This clonotype was seen repeatedly, ten times or more. This sequence joins TRBV10-3 and TRBJ1-1; no firm D call. Trimming took 3 bases from V and 1 from J, leaving 15 bases between them. Germline loops: CDR1 ENHRY, CDR2 SYGVKD. This CDR3 is 16 amino acids long. CDR3 nucleotides: TGTGCCATCAGTGACCCCAGTAAAAGGGCGAACACTGAAGCTTTCTTT. Its translation is CAISDPSKRANTEAFF.

This chain joins TRBV12-3 or TRBV12-4 and TRBJ2-7, with a possible D match to TRBD1 (6 bases). The CDR3 has 13 residues. V was shortened by 6 bases and J by 3 bases, with 12 bases between the two germline ends. The CDR3 DNA sequence: TGTGCCAGCAGACAGGGTTCGAGCTACGAGCAGTACTTC. Protein sequence: CASRQGSSYEQYF.

The genes are TRBV27 and TRBJ2-5; 8 bases line up with TRBD2. The trim removed 4 bases at V and 5 bases at J, leaving 9 bases unmatched. The CDR3 covers 15 residues. Per the germline V gene, CDR1 is MNHEY and CDR2 is SMNVEV (reference sequence). CDR3 sequence reads: CASSSSGTRGETQYF. The CDR3 DNA sequence: TGTGCCAGCAGTTCCTCCGGGACTAGGGGTGAGACCCAGTACTTC.

The chain is built from TRBV20-1 and TRBJ2-1, with D maybe TRBD2 (6 bases). Trimming removed 4 bases from V and 5 bases from J, with 15 bases in between. The germline V gene has CDR1 DFQATT and CDR2 SNEGSKA (reference sequence). This CDR3 region has 14 residues. The CDR3 region has the DNA TGCAGTGCTAATCAACGGCGGGATAACAATGAGCAGTTCTTC. Protein sequence: CSANQRRDNNEQFF.

This rearrangement joins TRBV12-3 or TRBV12-4 to TRBJ2-6, with TRBD2 matching over 7 bases. This CDR3 has 17 residues. V lost 6 bases and J lost 1; bases outside the gene matches: 9. The CDR3, as DNA: TGTGCCAGCAGGGCCCTAGCGGCCGGGTCTGGGGCCAACGTCCTGACTTTC. Translating it yields CASRALAAGSGANVLTF.

This clonotype showed up just a few times. The V and J genes are TRBV2 and TRBJ2-1, with TRBD1 matching 8 bases. The length of the CDR3 is 11 residues. The germline V gene has CDR1 SNHLY and CDR2 FYNNEI. The V gene end was trimmed by 8 bases and the J gene end by 10 bases; junction bases not matched to a gene: 4. DNA of the CDR3: TGTGCCAGCGACAGGGGATTGGAGCAGTTCTTC. Translation: CASDRGLEQFF.

This clonotype appeared a few times. V usage is TRBV20-1 and J usage is TRBJ1-4; 8 nucleotides agree with TRBD1. V was pared by 2 bases and J by 8 bases, with 10 bases of the junction left unmatched. CDR3 size: 15 residues. Germline V gene lookup returns CDR1 DFQATT and CDR2 SNEGSKA (reference sequence). The CDR3 loop is CSARIRQGNKEKLFF. CDR3 nucleotides: TGCAGTGCTAGAATAAGACAGGGGAATAAAGAAAAACTGTTTTTT.

This sequence joins TRBV24-1 and TRBJ1-2; D may be TRBD1 (5 bases). The CDR3 runs 14 residues. Germline V gene data show CDR1 as KGHDR and CDR2 as SFDVKD. The V gene lost 4 bases and the J gene lost 2 bases, with 10 bases spanning the gap. This CDR3 is CATSEATVNYGYTF. Here the CDR3 DNA reads TGTGCCACCAGTGAGGCGACAGTGAACTATGGCTACACCTTC.

This clonotype occurred a few times. This chain uses TRBV9 with TRBJ1-2; 7 positions agree with TRBD1. The CDR3 covers 16 residues. Per the germline V gene, CDR1 is SGDLS and CDR2 is YYNGEE. V shed 0 bases and J 1 base; nucleotides not matched to a gene: 6. The CDR3 sequence is CASSVERGQDNYGYTF. CDR3 nucleotides: TGTGCCAGCAGCGTAGAGAGGGGGCAGGATAACTATGGCTACACCTTC.

There are a few counts of this clonotype. The chain couples TRBV6-5 to TRBJ2-2; TRBD1 aligns across 9 bases. Germline V lookup: CDR1 MNHEY, CDR2 SVGAGI. V shed 6 bases, J shed 4 bases, and the junction held 12 bases outside the gene matches. This CDR3 has 17 residues. This CDR3 reads CASRAGTGIRFTGELFF. The DNA for the CDR3 is TGTGCCAGCAGAGCCGGGACAGGGATAAGGTTCACCGGGGAGCTGTTTTTT.

This clonotype was detected many times. The chain uses TRBV7-9 and TRBJ2-7, with D unresolved. The germline V gene has CDR1 SEHNR and CDR2 FQNEAQ (reference sequence). The CDR3 is 15 residues long. With 1 base removed from V and 2 bases from J, the gap between germline ends came to 12 bases. Here the CDR3 reads CASSLGLEQTYEQYF. DNA of the CDR3: TGTGCCAGCAGCTTAGGCCTGGAACAGACCTACGAGCAGTACTTC. Full variable domain (remainder filled in from reference TRBV7-9 and TRBJ2-7): DTGVSQNPRHKITKRGQNVTFRCDPISEHNRLYWYRQTLGQGPEFLTYFQNEAQLEKSRLLSDRFSAERPKGSFSTLEIQRTEQGDSAMYLCASSLGLEQTYEQYFGPGTRLTVT.

V usage is TRBV7-9 and J usage is TRBJ2-7, with D perhaps matching TRBD2 (7 bases). The CDR3 runs to 12 residues. V lost 5 bases and J 6 bases, leaving 11 bases between the germline ends. Per the germline V gene, CDR1 is SEHNR and CDR2 is FQNEAQ (reference sequence). CDR3 DNA sequence: TGTGCCAGCAGCGAAGGGGGGGCCGAGCAGTACTTC. It codes for CASSEGGAEQYF.

This chain links TRBV15 with TRBJ1-2, with D possibly matching TRBD1 (6 bases). Trimming removed 1 base from V and 6 bases from J, with 12 bases in between. This CDR3 comprises 14 residues. Per the germline V gene, CDR1 is LNHNV and CDR2 is YYDKDF (reference sequence). The CDR3 DNA is TGTGCCACCAGCAGAGGACGGACAGCTAATGGCTACACCTTC. Translated: CATSRGRTANGYTF.

This clonotype was seen a handful of times. The gene calls are TRBV7-6 and TRBJ1-1; D remains unclear. Germline V gene sequence: CDR1 SGHVS, CDR2 FNYEAQ. The CDR3 extends over 15 amino acids. Trimming pared 4 bases from V and 4 bases from J, leaving 16 bases between. CDR3 DNA: TGTGCCAGCAGCTGGACCCCTGGTACGAGCACTGAAGCTTTCTTT. Translated, it gives CASSWTPGTSTEAFF.

There are a few counts of this clonotype. This chain connects TRBV7-8 to TRBJ2-1; a possible D gene is TRBD1 (6 bases). V was pared by 5 bases and J by 7 bases, with 15 bases between. This CDR3 is 14 amino acids long. The germline V gene encodes CDR1 SGHVS and CDR2 FQNEAQ. The CDR3 loop is CASSGRQEPNEQFF. The DNA for the CDR3 is TGTGCCAGCAGCGGAAGACAGGAACCAAATGAGCAGTTCTTC.

The genes are TRBV20-1 and TRBJ1-2; TRBD1 matches at 8 bases. The CDR3 is made up of 15 amino acids. The J segment lost 2 bases and the V segment lost 2 bases, leaving 7 bases of the junction unmatched. CDR1 is DFQATT, CDR2 SNEGSKA, per germline (reference sequence). The CDR3 sequence: CSARRTGWDNYGYTF. The CDR3 DNA is TGCAGTGCTAGAAGGACAGGGTGGGACAACTATGGCTACACCTTC.

The CDR3 DNA sequence: TGTGCCAGCAGTTACTCCTCACTAGTTCCCGAGCAGTTCTTC. Translating gives CASSYSSLVPEQFF. This rearrangement joins TRBV6-2 or TRBV6-3 to TRBJ2-1; D possibly corresponds to TRBD2 (5 bases). The CDR3 has 14 residues. Trimming stripped 0 bases from V and 10 bases from J, with 13 bases between. The V gene's germline CDR1 is MNHEY and CDR2 SVGEGT.

This clonotype has a handful of counts. The chain combines TRBV4-3 with TRBJ2-1; no clear D. The V end was cut by 0 bases, the J end by 8 bases, with 8 bases between. The CDR3 runs 13 residues. CDR1 LGHNA and CDR2 YSLEER come from the germline V gene. CDR3 in DNA: TGCGCCAGCAGCCAAGATGGCGGCGATGAGCAGTTCTTC. It yields the protein CASSQDGGDEQFF.

V gene TRBV6-2 or TRBV6-3 combines with J gene TRBJ2-1, with a possible D match to TRBD2 (5 bases). The CDR3 length is 14 residues. The germline CDR1 and CDR2 sequences are MNHEY and SVGEGT. Trimming shortened V by 0 bases and J by 9 bases, and 12 bases separated the two germline ends. The CDR3 DNA is TGTGCCAGCAGTTACTCGACCGAAGAGGGTGAGCAGTTCTTC. Translation gives CASSYSTEEGEQFF.